This T cell receptor (beta chain) was documented in a study of T cells after yellow fever vaccination. Study as a whole: Preparation of fractions with low cell numbers was performed using SMART-Seq v4 Ultra Low Input.

This clonotype was recorded a few times. 5'RACE template switching generated TCR cDNA, adding a universal primer site and UMIs. From the 5' RACE reads, TCRdb called clonotypes with MiXCR, one entry per CDR3 protein. The profile shows 100,000 or so distinct CDR3 sequences, 7.5% to 10% of them singletons. This CDR3 is built from 14 residues. Trimming removed 0 bases at V and 9 bases at J, with 9 bases between. Germline V gene lookup returns CDR1 LGHNA and CDR2 YSLEER. Study-level findings and limits: Clonotypes found in both CD4 and CD8 compartments made up a small share. The study found a weaker secondary response that peaked faster, day 5 versus 15.

The chain is built from TRBV4-3 and TRBJ1-6; the D is unclear. This clonotype was sampled from a man between 18 and 29 years old who received the YFV17D yellow fever vaccine. The sample consisted of CD8+ T cells not binding an NS4B(214-222) dextramer, sorted from PBMCs, taken less than 16 days after the first yellow fever vaccination. CDR3 nucleotides: TGCGCCAGCAGCCAAGACACGGGGTTTTCACCCCTCCACTTT. Its translation: CASSQDTGFSPLHF.